This TCR beta chain was retrieved from a study of CD8 T cells in Susac syndrome. RNA totalling about 0.5 to 1 ug underwent reverse transcription with random hexamers. TCR beta CDR3 was amplified by immunoSEQ multiplex PCR. This amplification extended across 54 Vbeta and 13 Jbeta segments. Each CDR3 protein is one row after TCRdb ran MiXCR on the immunoSEQ multiplex PCR reads. The sample includes over 100,000 distinct CDR3 sequences, about nine tenths of them seen just once. The sample taken for sequencing was CD8+ T cells from PBMCs. The sequence came from a human donor in good health.

The DNA of the CDR3 is TGTGCCAGCAGAAGGGGCTCCGGGGAGCTGTTTTTT. It encodes CASRRGSGELFF. The chain joins TRBV5-5 to TRBJ2-2, with D perhaps TRBD1 (5 bases). This CDR3 is 12 amino acids long. Germline V gene lookup returns CDR1 SGHKS and CDR2 YYEKEE (reference sequence). V was cut by 5 bases and J by 6 bases, with 8 bases left in between.